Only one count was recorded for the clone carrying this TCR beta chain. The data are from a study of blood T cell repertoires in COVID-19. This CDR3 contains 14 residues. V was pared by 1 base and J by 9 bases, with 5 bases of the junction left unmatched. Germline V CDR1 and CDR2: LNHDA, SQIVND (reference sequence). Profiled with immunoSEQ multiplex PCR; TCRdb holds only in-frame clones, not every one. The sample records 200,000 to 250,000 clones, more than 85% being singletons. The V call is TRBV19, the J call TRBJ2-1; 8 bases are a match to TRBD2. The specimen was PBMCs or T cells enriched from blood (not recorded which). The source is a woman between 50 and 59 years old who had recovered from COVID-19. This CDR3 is CASSIGRLAGEQFF. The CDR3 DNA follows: TGTGCCAGTAGTATAGGGCGCCTAGCGGGTGAGCAGTTCTTC.